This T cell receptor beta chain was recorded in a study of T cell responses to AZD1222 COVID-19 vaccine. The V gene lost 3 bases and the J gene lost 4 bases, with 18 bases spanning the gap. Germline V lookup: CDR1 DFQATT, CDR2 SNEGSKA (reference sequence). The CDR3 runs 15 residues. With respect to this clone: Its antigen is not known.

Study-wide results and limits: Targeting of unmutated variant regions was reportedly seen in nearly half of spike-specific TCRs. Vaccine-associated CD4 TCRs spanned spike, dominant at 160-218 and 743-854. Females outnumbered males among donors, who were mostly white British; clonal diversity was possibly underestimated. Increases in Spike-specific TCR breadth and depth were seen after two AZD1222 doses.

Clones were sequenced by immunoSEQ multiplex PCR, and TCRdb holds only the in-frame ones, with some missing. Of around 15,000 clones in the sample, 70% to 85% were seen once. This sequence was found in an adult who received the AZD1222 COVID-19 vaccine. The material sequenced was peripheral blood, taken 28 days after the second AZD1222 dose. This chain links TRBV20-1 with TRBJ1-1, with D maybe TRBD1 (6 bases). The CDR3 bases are TGCAGTGCTAGTGAGGGGGGGGTTCGGGGCACTGAAGCTTTCTTT. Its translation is CSASEGGVRGTEAFF.